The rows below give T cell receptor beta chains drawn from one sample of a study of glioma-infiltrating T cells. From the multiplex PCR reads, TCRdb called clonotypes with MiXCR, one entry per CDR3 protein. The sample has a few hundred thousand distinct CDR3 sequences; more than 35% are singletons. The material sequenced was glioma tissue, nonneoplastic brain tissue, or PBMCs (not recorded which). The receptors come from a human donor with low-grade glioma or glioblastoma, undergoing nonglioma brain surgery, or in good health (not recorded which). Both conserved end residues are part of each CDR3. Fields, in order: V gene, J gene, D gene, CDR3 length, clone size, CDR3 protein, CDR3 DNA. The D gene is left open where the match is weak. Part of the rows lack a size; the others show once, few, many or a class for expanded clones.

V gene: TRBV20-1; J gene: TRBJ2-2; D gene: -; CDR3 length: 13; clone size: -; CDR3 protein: CSARDPGAGELFF; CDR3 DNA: TGCAGTGCTAGAGATCCGGGGGCCGGGGAGCTGTTTTTT
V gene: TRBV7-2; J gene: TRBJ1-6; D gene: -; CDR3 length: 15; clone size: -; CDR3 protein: CASSLGSQQDTPLHF; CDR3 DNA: TGTGCCAGCAGCTTAGGGTCCCAACAGGATACACCCCTCCACTTT
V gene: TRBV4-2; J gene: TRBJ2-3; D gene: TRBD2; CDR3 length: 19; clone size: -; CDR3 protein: CASSLGTSGRAEWADTQYF; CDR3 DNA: TGTGCCAGCAGCTTAGGGACTAGCGGGAGGGCCGAATGGGCAGATACGCAGTATTTT
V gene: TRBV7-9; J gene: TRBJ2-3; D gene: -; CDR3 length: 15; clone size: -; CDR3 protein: CASSLYGFSTDTQYF; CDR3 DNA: TGTGCCAGCAGCTTATATGGGTTCAGCACAGATACGCAGTATTTT
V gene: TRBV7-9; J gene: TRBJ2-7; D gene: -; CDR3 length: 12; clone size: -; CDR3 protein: CASSFEIYKQYF; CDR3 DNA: TGTGCCAGCAGCTTTGAGATCTACAAGCAGTACTTC
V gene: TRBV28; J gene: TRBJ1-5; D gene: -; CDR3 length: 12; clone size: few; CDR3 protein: CASRMVGQPQHF; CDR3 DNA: TGTGCCAGCAGAATGGTTGGCCAGCCCCAGCATTTT
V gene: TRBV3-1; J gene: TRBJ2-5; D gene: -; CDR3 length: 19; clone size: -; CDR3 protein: CASSAIPPACRGYQETQYF; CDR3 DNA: TGTGCCAGCAGCGCCATTCCGCCAGCGTGCCGAGGCTACCAAGAGACCCAGTACTTC
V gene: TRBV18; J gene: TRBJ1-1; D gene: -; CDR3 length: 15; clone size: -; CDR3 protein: CASSPNPDPNTEAFF; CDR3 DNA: TGTGCCAGCTCCCCCAATCCGGACCCGAACACTGAAGCTTTCTTT
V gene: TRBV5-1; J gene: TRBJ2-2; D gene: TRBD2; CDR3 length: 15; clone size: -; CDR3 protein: CASSPGLAVTGELFF; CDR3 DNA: TGCGCCAGCAGTCCGGGACTAGCGGTGACCGGGGAGCTGTTTTTT
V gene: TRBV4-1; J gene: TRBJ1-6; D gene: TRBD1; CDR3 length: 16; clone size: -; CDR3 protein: CASSHPQGRTVSPLHF; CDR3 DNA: TGCGCCAGCAGCCATCCACAGGGGAGGACGGTCTCACCCCTCCACTTT
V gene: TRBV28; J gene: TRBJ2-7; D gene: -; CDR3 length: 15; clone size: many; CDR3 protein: CASSLWGSGHYEQYF; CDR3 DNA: TGTGCCAGCAGTTTATGGGGTTCCGGCCACTACGAGCAGTACTTC
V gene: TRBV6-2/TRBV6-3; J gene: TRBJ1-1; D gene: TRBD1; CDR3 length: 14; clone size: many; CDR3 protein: CASSSRDRDTEAFF; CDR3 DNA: TGTGCCAGCAGTTCCCGGGACAGGGACACTGAAGCTTTCTTT
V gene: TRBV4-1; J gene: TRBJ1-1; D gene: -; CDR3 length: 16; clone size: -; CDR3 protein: CACSQDFGVANTEAFF; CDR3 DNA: TGCGCCTGCAGCCAAGATTTTGGGGTCGCGAACACTGAAGCTTTCTTT
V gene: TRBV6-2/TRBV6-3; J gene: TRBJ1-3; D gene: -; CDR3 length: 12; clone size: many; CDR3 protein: CASSYRGNTIYF; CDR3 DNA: TGTGCCAGCAGTTACCGCGGAAACACCATATATTTT
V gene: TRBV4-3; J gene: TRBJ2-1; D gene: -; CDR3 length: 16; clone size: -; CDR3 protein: CASSRVVGAGYNEQFF; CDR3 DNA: TGCGCCAGCAGCCGAGTGGTCGGAGCGGGTTACAATGAGCAGTTCTTC
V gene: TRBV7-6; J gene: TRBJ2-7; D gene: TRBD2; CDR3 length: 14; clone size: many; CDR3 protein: CASSLAGGSHEQYF; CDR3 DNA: TGTGCCAGCAGCTTAGCGGGAGGGTCCCACGAGCAGTACTTC
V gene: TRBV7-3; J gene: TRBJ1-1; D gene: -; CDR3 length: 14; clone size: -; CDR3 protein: CASSTGTGNTEAFF; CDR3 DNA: TGTGCCAGCAGTACCGGGACGGGGAACACTGAAGCTTTCTTT
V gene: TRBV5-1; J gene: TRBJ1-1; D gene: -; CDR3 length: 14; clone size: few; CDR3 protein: CASRGAQMNTEAFF; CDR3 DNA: TGCGCCAGCAGGGGTGCGCAGATGAACACTGAAGCTTTCTTT
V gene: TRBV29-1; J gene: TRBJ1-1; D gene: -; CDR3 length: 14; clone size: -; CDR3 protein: CSVVPDSPDTEAFF; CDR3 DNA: TGCAGCGTTGTGCCCGACAGCCCGGACACTGAAGCTTTCTTT
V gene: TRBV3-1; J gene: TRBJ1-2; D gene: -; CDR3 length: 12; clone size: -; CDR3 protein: CASSLTEGGYTF; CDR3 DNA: TGTGCCAGCAGCTTAACAGAGGGAGGCTACACCTTC
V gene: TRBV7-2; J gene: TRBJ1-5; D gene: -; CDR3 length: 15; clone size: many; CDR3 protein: CASRPTAYSNQPQHF; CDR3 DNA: TGTGCCAGCAGGCCCACAGCCTATAGCAATCAGCCCCAGCATTTT
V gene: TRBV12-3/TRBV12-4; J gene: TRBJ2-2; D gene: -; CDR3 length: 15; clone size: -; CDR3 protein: CASSKGLPNTGELFF; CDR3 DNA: TGTGCCAGCAGTAAGGGACTCCCGAACACCGGGGAGCTGTTTTTT
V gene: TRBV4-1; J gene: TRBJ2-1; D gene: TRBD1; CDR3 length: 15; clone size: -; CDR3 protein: CASSAATGVYNEQFF; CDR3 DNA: TGCGCCAGCAGCGCAGCGACAGGGGTCTACAATGAGCAGTTCTTC
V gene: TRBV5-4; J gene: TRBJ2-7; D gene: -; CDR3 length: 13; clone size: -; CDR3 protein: CASSLDWSYEQYF; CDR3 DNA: TGTGCCAGCAGCCTGGACTGGTCCTACGAGCAGTACTTC
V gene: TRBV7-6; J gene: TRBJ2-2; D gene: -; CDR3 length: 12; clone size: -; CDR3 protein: CASSPHTGELFF; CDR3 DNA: TGTGCCAGCAGTCCTCACACCGGGGAGCTGTTTTTT
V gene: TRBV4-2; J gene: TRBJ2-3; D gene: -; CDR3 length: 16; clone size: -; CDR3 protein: CASSPEELVLTDTQYF; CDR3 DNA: TGTGCCAGCAGCCCGGAGGAGTTGGTCCTCACAGATACGCAGTATTTT
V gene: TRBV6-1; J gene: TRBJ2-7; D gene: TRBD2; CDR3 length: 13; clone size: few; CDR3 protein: CASIPGGGGEQYF; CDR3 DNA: TGTGCCAGCATCCCGGGGGGGGGCGGCGAGCAGTACTTC
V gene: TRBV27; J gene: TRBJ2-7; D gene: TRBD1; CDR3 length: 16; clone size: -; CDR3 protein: CASSLSGTGFSYEQYF; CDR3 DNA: TGTGCCAGCAGTTTATCCGGGACAGGCTTCTCCTACGAGCAGTACTTC
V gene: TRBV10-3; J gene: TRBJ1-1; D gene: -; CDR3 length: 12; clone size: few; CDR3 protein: CAISEGGNEAFF; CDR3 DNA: TGTGCCATCAGTGAAGGTGGTAATGAAGCTTTCTTT
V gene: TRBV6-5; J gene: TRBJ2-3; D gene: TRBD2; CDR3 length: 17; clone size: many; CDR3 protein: CASSYSITSGSADTQYF; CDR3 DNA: TGTGCCAGCAGTTACTCGATAACTAGCGGGAGCGCAGATACGCAGTATTTT
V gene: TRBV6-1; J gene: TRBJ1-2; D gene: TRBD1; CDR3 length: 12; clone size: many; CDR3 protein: CASGGQDYGYTF; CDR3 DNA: TGTGCCAGCGGTGGACAGGACTATGGCTACACCTTC
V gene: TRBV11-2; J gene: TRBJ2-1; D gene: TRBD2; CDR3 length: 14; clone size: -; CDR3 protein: CASSLVVGGDEQFF; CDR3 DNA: TGTGCCAGCAGCTTAGTAGTGGGAGGGGATGAGCAGTTCTTC